The clone carrying this T cell receptor beta chain has only a few counts. CDR1 is SGHDN and CDR2 is FVKESK in the germline V gene. There are 17 residues in the CDR3. The V end lost 4 bases, the J end lost 7 bases, and 22 bases lay between the germline ends. This sample was included in a study of control samples from healthy donors and cancer patients. Produced via immunoSEQ multiplex PCR; TCRdb's table is partial and in-frame only. The repertoire includes 150,000 to 200,000 clones, approximately 92% of them detected once, and roughly 1.6% sits in the top ten. The receptor comes from a man younger than 35 in good health. Sequenced input: blood. The V and J genes are TRBV14 and TRBJ1-4; possibly TRBD1 for D (5 bases). CDR3 protein: CASSPGTALTVREKLFF. The CDR3 region has the DNA TGTGCCAGCAGCCCGGGGACGGCCCTTACGGTGCGTGAAAAACTGTTTTTT.